Sequencing of this TCR beta chain was carried out in a study of CXCR3 chemokines and chemotherapy response in bladder cancer (dated by TCRdb to 2021 to 2024). Looking at the study overall: Whether chemotherapy response in human bladder cancer was predicted by intratumoral CXCR3 chemokine system activity was examined in the study.

The V end loses 6 bases and the J end loses 7 bases, and a stretch of 12 bases separates them. Including cysteine and phenylalanine, the CDR3 has 12 amino acids. The CDR3 DNA has 36 bases and is translated from base 1. Receptor libraries were prepared by PCR. Sequencer: Illumina HiSeq 2500. TCRdb reprocessing: public reads trimmed at Q25 with fastp, clones called with MiXCR, in-frame beta chains kept. Every distinct CDR3 protein forms one entry, paired with its most common genes and DNA. This sample has nearly 9,000 distinct CDR3 sequences in its table, and 23% of those were observed once. The ten largest clones represent roughly 8.9% of the sample. This clonotype has ten or more counts. There is no known antigen for this receptor. Base qualities are not provided; no much larger clone lies one nucleotide away.

The rearrangement combines TRBV12-3 or TRBV12-4 with TRBJ1-1; the best D guess is TRBD1, with 6 bases matching. This TCR was sampled from a human donor with bladder cancer that did not respond to neoadjuvant chemotherapy. This sample was obtained from a patient whose treatment included neoadjuvant chemotherapy. In nucleotide form, the sequence is TGTGCCAGCAGCCGATCCAGGGGTGAAGCTTTCTTT. It is translated as CASSRSRGEAFF.